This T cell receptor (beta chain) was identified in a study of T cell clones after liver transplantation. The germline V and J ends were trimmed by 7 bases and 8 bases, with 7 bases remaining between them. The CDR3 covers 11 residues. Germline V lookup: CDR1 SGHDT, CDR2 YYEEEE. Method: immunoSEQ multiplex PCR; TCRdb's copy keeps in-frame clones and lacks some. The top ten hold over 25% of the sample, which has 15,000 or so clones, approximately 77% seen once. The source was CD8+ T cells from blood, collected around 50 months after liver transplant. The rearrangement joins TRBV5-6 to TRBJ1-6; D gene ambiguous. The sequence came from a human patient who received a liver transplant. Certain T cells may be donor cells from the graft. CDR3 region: CASGWDSPLHF. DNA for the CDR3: TGTGCCAGCGGATGGGATTCACCCCTCCACTTT.